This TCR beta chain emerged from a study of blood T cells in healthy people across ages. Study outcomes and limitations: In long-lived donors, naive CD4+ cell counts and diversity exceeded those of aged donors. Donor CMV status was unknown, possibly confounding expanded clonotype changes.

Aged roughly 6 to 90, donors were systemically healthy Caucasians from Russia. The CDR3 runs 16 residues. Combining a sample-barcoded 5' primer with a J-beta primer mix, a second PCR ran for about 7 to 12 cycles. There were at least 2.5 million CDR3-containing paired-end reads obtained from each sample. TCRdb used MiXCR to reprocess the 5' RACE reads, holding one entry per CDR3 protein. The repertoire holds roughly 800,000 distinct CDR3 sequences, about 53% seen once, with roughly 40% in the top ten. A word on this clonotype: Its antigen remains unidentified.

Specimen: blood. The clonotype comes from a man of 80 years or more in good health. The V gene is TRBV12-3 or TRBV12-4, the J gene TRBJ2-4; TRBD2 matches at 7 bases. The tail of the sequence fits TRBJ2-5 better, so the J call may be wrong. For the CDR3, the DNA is TGTGCCAGCAGTGCGACTCGAGCGGGGACTACAGAGACCCAGTACTTC. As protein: CASSATRAGTTETQYF.